Described below is a single T cell receptor (beta chain) sequence and its context. Its antigen is not identified. Other DNA sequences from this sample encode an identical CDR3 as well. These data come from a study of shared clonotypes between healthy human individuals. CDR3 length equals 16 residues. Germline V gene lookup returns CDR1 SGHRS and CDR2 YFSETQ. Trimming cost V 0 bases and J 5 bases; bases outside gene matches: 5. Study results and caveats: Lower generation probabilities were found for non-shared clonotypes than for those shared by all four donors.

The protocol was immunoSEQ multiplex PCR, while the TCRdb copy is restricted to in-frame clones and leaves out a portion. This sample has about 2.5 million clones, with 92% found just once. The sample taken for sequencing was naive CD4+ T cells from PBMCs. The subset is: CD45RA+ positively selected. The clonotype originates from a man younger than 30 in good health. Some clones in this sample may be carry-over from other donors' samples. This sequence joins TRBV5-1 and TRBJ2-5, with TRBD1 identical over 12 bases. CDR3 region: CASSLAGQGAGETQYF. The CDR3 nucleotides read TGCGCCAGCAGCTTGGCGGGACAGGGGGCTGGGGAGACCCAGTACTTC.